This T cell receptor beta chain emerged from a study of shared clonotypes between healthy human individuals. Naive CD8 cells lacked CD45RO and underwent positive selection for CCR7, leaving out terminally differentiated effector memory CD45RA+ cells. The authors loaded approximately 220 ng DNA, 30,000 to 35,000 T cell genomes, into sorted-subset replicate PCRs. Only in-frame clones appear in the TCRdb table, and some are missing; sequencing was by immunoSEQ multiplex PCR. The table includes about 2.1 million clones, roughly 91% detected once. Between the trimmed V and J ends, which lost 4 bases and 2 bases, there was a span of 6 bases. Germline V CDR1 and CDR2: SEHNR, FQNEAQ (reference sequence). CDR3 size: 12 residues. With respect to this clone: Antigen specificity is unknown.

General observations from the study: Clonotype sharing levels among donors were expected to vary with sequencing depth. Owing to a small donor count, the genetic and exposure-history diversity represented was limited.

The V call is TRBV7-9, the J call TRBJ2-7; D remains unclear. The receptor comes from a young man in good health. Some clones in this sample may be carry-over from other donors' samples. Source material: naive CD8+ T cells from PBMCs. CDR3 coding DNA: TGTGCCAGCAGCTGGGTACCCTACGAGCAGTACTTC. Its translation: CASSWVPYEQYF.